This record looks at one T cell receptor beta chain sequence and its context. The antigen is undetermined. Trimming cost V 2 bases and J 12 bases, with 11 bases left between them. Germline V lookup: CDR1 SGHTA, CDR2 FQGNSA. The CDR3 is 12 residues long. Produced via immunoSEQ multiplex PCR; TCRdb's table is partial and in-frame only. The data hold 350,000 to 450,000 clones, with around 86% observed a single time. Regarding treatment: 19 received Ad26.COV2.S at low or high dose, single or two shots; 5 received placebo; per-sample allocation not given. Samples were taken on day 63 after the first vaccine or placebo injection. The data were obtained in a study of Ad26.COV2.S vaccination and SARS-CoV-2 variants. General study points: Overall T cell responses may have been underestimated by the analyses of TCR breadth and depth. Whether participants received vaccine or placebo, their non-spike TCR breadth was similar.

The rearrangement joins TRBV7-2 to TRBJ2-1, with D maybe TRBD2 (5 bases). This receptor was identified in a person between 18 and 59 years old who received the Ad26.COV2.S COVID-19 vaccine or a placebo. The sequencing here drew on peripheral blood, taken in a trial of Ad26.COV2.S vaccine versus placebo. CDR3 sequence: CASSLSAGRQFF. Here the CDR3 DNA reads TGTGCCAGCAGCTTATCGGCGGGTAGGCAGTTCTTC.